This T cell receptor (beta chain) was retrieved from a study of OX40 agonist ivuxolimab in advanced cancers. V shed 6 bases and J shed 0 bases, with 15 bases lying between them. CDR3 size: 17 residues. CDR1 and CDR2 from the germline V gene are MDHEN and SYDVKM. Clones were sequenced by immunoSEQ multiplex PCR, and TCRdb holds only the in-frame ones, with some missing. The sample has over 100,000 clones; about 93% are singletons. Here the sequenced sample was CD4+ or CD8+ T cells sorted from blood, taken in a trial of the OX40 agonist ivuxolimab. The sequence was collected from an adult with an advanced solid tumor such as melanoma, head and neck, liver or kidney cancer. The chain couples TRBV28 to TRBJ2-6, with TRBD1 as a possible D gene (6 bases). The CDR3 nucleotides are TGTGCCAGCAGCCCAGGGGCTACCTACTCTGGGGCCAACGTCCTGACTTTC. This gives the protein CASSPGATYSGANVLTF.